These 31 T cell receptor beta chains were sequenced from one sample in a study of T cell responses to AZD1222 COVID-19 vaccine. Produced via immunoSEQ multiplex PCR; TCRdb's table is partial and in-frame only. The table shows about 120,000 clones, with around nine tenths occurring only once. The starting material was peripheral blood, obtained on day 0 of AZD1222 vaccination. The origin of the receptors is an adult in good health.

The CDR3 DNA sequence: TGTGCCAGCAGCGCGACAGGGGCCACTGAAGCTTTCTTT. This encodes CASSATGATEAFF. This sequence joins TRBV11-1 and TRBJ1-1, with 8 bases fitting TRBD1. V lost 5 bases, J lost 4 bases, and 3 bases stayed unmatched. The CDR3 extends over 13 amino acids. Germline values: CDR1 SGHAT, CDR2 FQDESV (reference sequence).

A single count supports this clone. The V call is TRBV11-3, the J call TRBJ1-1; unclear D gene. V lost 0 bases and J 1 base, leaving 6 bases between the germline ends. CDR3 length equals 14 residues. CDR1 SGHNT and CDR2 YENEEA come from the germline V gene. The CDR3 DNA is TGTGCCAGCAGCTTAGATCCGACGAACACTGAAGCTTTCTTT. Its protein is CASSLDPTNTEAFF.

The chain is built from TRBV4-3 and TRBJ2-1; a weak D match, TRBD1 (6 bases). V shed 4 bases and J shed 4 bases, with 8 bases lying between them. CDR1 and CDR2 (germline): LGHNA, YSLEER. The CDR3 extends over 13 amino acids. CDR3 DNA sequence: TGCGCCAGCAGCCCCGGACAGTACAATGAGCAGTTCTTC. Translating gives CASSPGQYNEQFF.

This clone was counted between two and nine times. The rearrangement uses TRBV6-6 and TRBJ1-1, with D unresolved. The germline V gene has CDR1 MNHNY and CDR2 SVGAGI (reference sequence). The CDR3 is 17 residues long. V was shortened by 6 bases and J by 0 bases, with 20 bases between the two germline ends. CDR3 sequence: CASSRLTRTGMNTEAFF. As DNA, the CDR3 is TGTGCCAGCAGCCGACTTACCAGGACGGGAATGAACACTGAAGCTTTCTTT.

As to this clone: The junction differs from germline at one of its ends, possibly a read error. The same CDR3 arises from other DNA sequences in this sample as well. The chain couples TRBV4-2 to TRBJ1-2; D is unclear. Germline CDR1 reads LGHNA; CDR2 reads YNFKEQ. The CDR3 loop spans 14 amino acids. The CDR3 nucleotides read TGTGCCAGCAGTCAAGATGGCCGCGTCGGTGGCTACACCTTC. This translates into CASSQDGRVGGYTF.

This clone was counted between two and nine times. The chain combines TRBV24-1 with TRBJ2-1; 11 bases line up with TRBD2. This CDR3 comprises 13 residues. Unmatched junction bases numbered 2, after V lost 9 bases and J lost 5 bases. The germline gives CDR1 KGHDR, CDR2 SFDVKD. The CDR3 DNA follows: TGTGCCACCTCGACTAGCGGGAACAATGAGCAGTTCTTC. Translated, it gives CATSTSGNNEQFF.

The chain couples TRBV3-1 (or the pseudogene TRBV3-2) to TRBJ1-1; D is unresolved. The V gene lost 2 bases and the J gene lost 0 bases, with 16 bases spanning the gap. This CDR3 is 17 amino acids long. Per germline, CDR1 LGHDT and CDR2 YNNKEL (reference sequence). CDR3 residues: CASSQFLPASMNTEAFF. CDR3 nucleotides: TGTGCCAGCAGCCAATTTCTTCCGGCCAGCATGAACACTGAAGCTTTCTTT.

V and J are TRBV5-6 and TRBJ1-6, with no clear D. This CDR3 is built from 15 residues. Germline assignment: CDR1 SGHDT and CDR2 YYEEEE. Trimming removed 4 bases from V and 5 bases from J, with 13 bases in between. The DNA of the CDR3 is TGTGCCAGCAGCCTAGGGTCGCATCATAATTCACCCCTCCACTTT. It codes for CASSLGSHHNSPLHF.

The chain uses TRBV28 and TRBJ2-1; 12 positions match TRBD2. This CDR3 contains 17 residues. With V trimmed by 5 bases and J by 1 base, 6 bases remained unmatched. Germline CDR1 reads MDHEN; CDR2 reads SYDVKM. CDR3 residues: CASSGTSGLRSYNEQFF. CDR3 nucleotides: TGTGCCAGCAGTGGGACTAGCGGGTTGAGGTCCTACAATGAGCAGTTCTTC.

The V call is TRBV28, the J call TRBJ1-6; 9 positions match TRBD1. Germline V gene sequence: CDR1 MDHEN, CDR2 SYDVKM. The CDR3 is made up of 16 amino acids. V lost 4 bases, J lost 10 bases, and 11 bases stayed unmatched. The CDR3 here is CASSSLAGTGYSPLHF. In DNA, the CDR3 is TGTGCCAGCAGTTCCCTGGCCGGGACAGGGTACTCACCCCTCCACTTT.

The rearrangement joins TRBV6-1 to TRBJ2-1; 12 bases match TRBD1. The CDR3 loop spans 16 amino acids. V lost 0 bases to trimming and J lost 10 bases; unmatched junction nucleotides: 7. Germline CDR1 MNHNS, CDR2 SASEGT. CDR3 bases: TGTGCCAGCAGTGAAGCGGGGACAGGGGGCAGGGGGGAGCAGTTCTTC. Translated, it gives CASSEAGTGGRGEQFF.

This clone has only a few counts. The genes are TRBV7-6 and TRBJ2-1, with 16 bases identical to TRBD2. Germline values: CDR1 SGHVS, CDR2 FNYEAQ. The junction had 2 bases not matched to a gene; V was cut back by 5 bases and J by 7 bases. There are 15 residues in the CDR3. The CDR3, as DNA: TGTGCCAGCAGCCAGGGACTAGCGGGAGGGAATGAGCAGTTCTTC. Protein: CASSQGLAGGNEQFF.

This chain joins TRBV6-4 and TRBJ2-5; 16 bases line up with TRBD2. Per the germline V gene, CDR1 is MRHNA and CDR2 is SNTAGT. The CDR3 has 18 residues. The V gene end was trimmed by 5 bases and the J gene end by 4 bases; junction bases not matched to a gene: 10. CDR3 coding DNA: TGTGCCAGCAGTCGTCCGGGACTAGCGGGAGGGCCAGGAGAGACCCAGTACTTC. It yields the protein CASSRPGLAGGPGETQYF.

A single count supports this clone. V is TRBV7-2 and J is TRBJ2-1, with 8 bases that match TRBD1. Germline V gives CDR1 SGHTA, CDR2 FQGNSA. CDR3 size: 17 residues. V trimming: 5 bases; J trimming: 7 bases; junction bases outside the gene matches: 16. CDR3 amino acids: CASSNSRVQGARNEQFF. The CDR3 DNA reads as TGTGCCAGCAGCAACTCCCGGGTTCAGGGGGCGCGAAATGAGCAGTTCTTC.

This sequence joins TRBV29-1 and TRBJ1-1; D gene uncertain. Trimming cost V 6 bases and J 1 base, with 12 bases left between them. The CDR3 has 13 amino acids. The germline V gene encodes CDR1 SQVTM and CDR2 ANQGSEA. CDR3 nucleotide sequence: TGCAGCGTAAAAGGTTTGTCGAACACTGAAGCTTTCTTT. Amino acid sequence: CSVKGLSNTEAFF.

This clone has only one observation. V gene TRBV7-9 combines with J gene TRBJ2-7, with 8 bases aligning to TRBD2. Germline V CDR1 and CDR2: SEHNR, FQNEAQ (reference sequence). The CDR3 covers 16 residues. Trimming removed 4 bases from V and 2 bases from J; junction bases left unmatched: 10. CDR3 sequence: CASSSRGGSTPYEQYF. The CDR3 region has the DNA TGTGCCAGCAGCTCCCGGGGGGGGTCCACACCCTACGAGCAGTACTTC.

V and J are TRBV27 and TRBJ2-2, with TRBD2 identical over 8 bases. The CDR3 loop spans 16 amino acids. Germline assignment: CDR1 MNHEY and CDR2 SMNVEV (reference sequence). The V segment lost 8 bases and the J segment 0 bases; nucleotides outside the gene matches: 8. Here the CDR3 reads CASAGLLAANTGELFF. CDR3 nucleotides: TGTGCCAGCGCTGGGCTACTAGCGGCGAACACCGGGGAGCTGTTTTTT.

The CDR3 nucleotides read TGTGCCACCAGCAGAGAACAGGCCGCCTACGAGCAGTACTTC. It translates to CATSREQAAYEQYF. This sequence joins TRBV15 and TRBJ2-7; TRBD1 might be the D (5 bases). V dropped 0 bases and J dropped 2 bases, with 8 bases sitting between them. CDR3 length equals 14 residues. CDR1 is LNHNV and CDR2 is YYDKDF in the germline V gene (reference sequence). The variable domain in full, completed from reference TRBV15 and TRBJ2-7, reads DAMVIQNPRYQVTQFGKPVTLSCSQTLNHNVMYWYQQKSSQAPKLLFHYYDKDFNNEADTPDNFQSRRPNTSFCFLDIRSPGLGDTAMYLCATSREQAAYEQYFGPGTRLTVT.

V gene TRBV28 combines with J gene TRBJ2-7; 10 bases match TRBD2. The trim removed 2 bases at V and 7 bases at J, leaving 8 bases unmatched. CDR1 and CDR2 (germline): MDHEN, SYDVKM. The CDR3 runs to 15 residues. CDR3 bases: TGTGCCAGCAGTTTACAAGCGGGAGGGCGATCTGAGCAGTACTTC. This encodes CASSLQAGGRSEQYF.

J is TRBJ1-1 and V is TRBV7-3; a possible D gene is TRBD1 (5 bases). V was cut by 0 bases and J by 8 bases, with 10 bases left in between. The CDR3 is made up of 13 amino acids. The V gene's germline CDR1 is SGHTA and CDR2 FQGTGA. The DNA for the CDR3 is TGTGCCAGCAGCTTAACGAACGGGGGGGAAGCTTTCTTT. It codes for CASSLTNGGEAFF.

The chain carries TRBV6-5 and TRBJ2-7; tentatively, D is TRBD1 (5 bases). Trimming pared 6 bases from V and 7 bases from J, leaving 13 bases between. Germline V gives CDR1 MNHEY, CDR2 SVGAGI. CDR3 length: 12 amino acids. CDR3 protein: CASRRRVGEQYF. CDR3 coding DNA: TGTGCCAGCAGACGCAGGGTTGGGGAGCAGTACTTC.

This clone showed up just once. The rearrangement joins TRBV5-1 to TRBJ1-1; D is ambiguous. The CDR3 contains 15 residues. Germline V gives CDR1 SGHRS, CDR2 YFSETQ. The V gene lost 0 bases and the J gene lost 1 base, with 10 bases spanning the gap. The CDR3 DNA follows: TGCGCCAGCAGCTTGGAAGGGTTCGGGAACACTGAAGCTTTCTTT. This encodes CASSLEGFGNTEAFF.

The V and J genes are TRBV28 and TRBJ1-2; D uncertain. Germline-derived CDR1 and CDR2 are MDHEN and SYDVKM. Between the trimmed V and J ends, which lost 2 bases and 8 bases, there was a span of 15 bases. CDR3 length: 14 amino acids. CDR3 bases: TGTGCCAGCAGTTTAGTCATCGGGGTATGGGGCTACACCTTC. Protein product: CASSLVIGVWGYTF.

This clone was detected a few times. The chain carries TRBV15 and TRBJ2-3, with 7 bases matching TRBD1. Germline V gives CDR1 LNHNV, CDR2 YYDKDF (reference sequence). This CDR3 contains 15 residues. V was pared by 5 bases and J by 0 bases, with 5 bases of the junction left unmatched. The CDR3 sequence: CATSGTASSTDTQYF. In DNA form, the CDR3 reads TGTGCCACCAGCGGGACAGCTTCTAGCACAGATACGCAGTATTTT.

The chain couples TRBV21-1 to TRBJ1-2. TRBV21-1 is classified as a pseudogene. The CDR3 runs to 18 residues. This chain's CDR3 is CASRGLKCYLMSNYGYTF. The CDR3 DNA reads as TGTGCCAGCCGTGGTCTCAAATGCTACCTGATGTCTAACTATGGCTACACCTTC.

V and J are TRBV6-6 and TRBJ2-7; TRBD2 matches 7 bases. This CDR3 region has 12 residues. Losses at the gene ends were 6 bases for V and 10 bases for J; bases not matched to a gene: 9. Germline V gives CDR1 MNHNY, CDR2 SVGAGI (reference sequence). Here the CDR3 reads CASRPETSLQYF. The CDR3 nucleotides read TGTGCCAGCAGACCTGAGACTAGCCTCCAGTACTTC.

This chain connects TRBV28 to TRBJ1-1; no clear D. CDR1 MDHEN and CDR2 SYDVKM come from the germline V gene. Trimming took 2 bases from V and 3 from J, leaving 4 bases between them. CDR3 length: 12 residues. The CDR3 DNA is TGTGCCAGCAGTTTACGGTACACTGAAGCTTTCTTT. Residues: CASSLRYTEAFF.

The chain links TRBV16 to TRBJ2-1; 7 bases agree with TRBD2. After removal of 4 bases from V and 7 bases from J, the junction contained 4 bases not matched to a gene. The CDR3 is made up of 13 amino acids. CDR1 is KGHSY, CDR2 FQNENV, per germline. This CDR3 reads CASSPWTSNEQFF. Written as DNA, the CDR3 is TGTGCCAGCAGCCCCTGGACTAGTAATGAGCAGTTCTTC.

The J gene is TRBJ2-3, the V gene TRBV6-2 or TRBV6-3; no definite D call. Germline loops: CDR1 MNHEY, CDR2 SVGEGT. The length of the CDR3 is 16 residues. Trimming pared 0 bases from V and 4 bases from J, leaving 14 bases between. The DNA for the CDR3 is TGTGCCAGCAGTTACTCGACCGAAGCAGGCCCAGATACGCAGTATTTT. The encoded protein is CASSYSTEAGPDTQYF.

This sequence joins TRBV25-1 and TRBJ1-4; no reliable D call. V lost 4 bases, J lost 0 bases, and 9 bases lay in between. The germline CDR1 and CDR2 sequences are MGHDK and SYGVNS. The CDR3 covers 15 residues. The CDR3 DNA reads TGTGCCAGCAGTGCCCCGGGTGCAACTAATGAAAAACTGTTTTTT. It specifies CASSAPGATNEKLFF. The variable domain in full, completed from reference TRBV25-1 and TRBJ1-4, reads EADIYQTPRYLVIGTGKKITLECSQTMGHDKMYWYQQDPGMELHLIHYSYGVNSTEKGDLSSESTVSRIRTEHFPLTLESARPSHTSQYLCASSAPGATNEKLFFGSGTQLSVL.

The CDR3 is CASSPVGGQNTEAFF. DNA of the CDR3: TGTGCCAGCAGCCCCGTGGGGGGCCAGAACACTGAAGCTTTCTTT. The rearrangement uses TRBV9 and TRBJ1-1; D may be TRBD1 (6 bases). This CDR3 is built from 15 residues. V was pared by 4 bases and J by 1 base, with 14 bases between. The germline gives CDR1 SGDLS, CDR2 YYNGEE.